This TCR beta chain was found in a study of response to subunit inactivated influenza vaccine. This clonotype was seen a handful of times. TCRdb used MiXCR to reprocess the RT-PCR reads, holding one entry per CDR3 protein. The repertoire holds 500,000 to 700,000 distinct CDR3 sequences, less than 25% seen once, with 2.8% in the top ten. The CDR3 runs 15 residues. The V and J ends lost 6 bases and 2 bases, in that order; junction bases with no gene match: 6. These sequences were also reported in another study, on T cells expressing NK-cell markers. That source reports: The cDNA for TCR beta came from 5'RACE template switching with UMIs. Just one sequenced donor of eight was HCMV-seronegative, while seven were seropositive.

The TCR comes from a man in his fifties or sixties who received an inactivated influenza vaccine. Sequencing used CD4+ T cells sorted from PBMCs, obtained 11 to 12 days after vaccination. The chain uses TRBV12-3 or TRBV12-4 and TRBJ2-1, with TRBD1 matching 8 bases. CDR3 in DNA: TGTGCCAGCAGGGGTCGGACAGGGACCTACAATGAGCAGTTCTTC. The encoded protein is CASRGRTGTYNEQFF.